This T cell receptor beta chain was identified in a study of shared clonotypes between healthy human individuals. Study-wide background: Per-donor plates numbered three CD4 naive, three CD4 memory, two CD8 naive and one CD8 memory. Whole-study results and caveats: Against clonotypes common to all four donors, non-shared ones had lower generation probabilities. It was the few donors that limited the genetic and exposure-history diversity represented.

Each cell subset's genomic DNA was divided evenly among several immunoSEQ plates. Measured with immunoSEQ multiplex PCR; TCRdb has only the in-frame clones, and not every one. The table includes roughly 2.2 million clones, about nine tenths detected once. Of note for this clone: Its antigen is not known.

This CDR3 is built from 13 residues. In germline, CDR1 is MNHEY, CDR2 SVGAGI. V lost 11 bases to trimming and J lost 2 bases, with 16 bases between them. Sequences were obtained from naive CD4+ T cells from PBMCs. This sample's subset: CD45RA+ positively selected. The sequence was collected from a man in his late teens or twenties in good health. Some clones in this sample may be carry-over from other donors' samples. V gene TRBV6-5 combines with J gene TRBJ2-7; unclear D gene. The CDR3 loop is CAAHRSGTYEQYF. The CDR3 coding sequence is TGTGCCGCACATCGATCTGGGACCTACGAGCAGTACTTC.